This entry describes one TCR beta chain. Its antigen is not identified. Per-sample PBMC isolation yielded at least 6.5 million cells. The V gene's germline CDR1 is SEHNR and CDR2 FQNEAQ (reference sequence). The trim removed 6 bases at V and 10 bases at J, leaving 9 bases unmatched. This CDR3 has 14 amino acids. The data were taken from a study of blood T cells in healthy people across ages. Whole-study results and caveats: Because donor CMV status was unknown, expanded clonotype changes were possibly confounded. Naive and antigen-experienced cells could not be conclusively compared, given unsorted PBMCs. Long-lived donors exceeded aged donors in naive CD4+ cells and diversity.

Sample-barcoded 5' priming and a J-beta primer mix drove a second PCR of roughly 6 to 12 cycles. From the 5' RACE reads, TCRdb called clonotypes with MiXCR, one entry per CDR3 protein. The table shows about 670,000 distinct CDR3 sequences, with roughly half occurring only once. The V gene is TRBV7-9, the J gene TRBJ2-1; TRBD1 agrees at 10 bases. This clonotype was obtained from a woman aged 80 or over in good health. Material: blood. The CDR3 region is CASRVGTGVGEQFF. The CDR3, as DNA: TGTGCCAGCAGGGTAGGGACAGGGGTGGGGGAGCAGTTCTTC.